What follows are 24 T cell receptor beta chains derived from one specimen sequenced in a study of blood T cell repertoires in COVID-19. The protocol was immunoSEQ multiplex PCR, while the TCRdb copy is restricted to in-frame clones and leaves out a portion. The sample includes 60,000 to 90,000 clones, around 83% of them seen just once. The sample consisted of peripheral blood. The source of these receptors is a woman in her fifties or sixties with acute or convalescent COVID-19.

The sample holds one count of this clone. The CDR3 loop reads CASSLRLEANTEAFF. The DNA for the CDR3 is TGCGCCAGCAGCCTCCGTCTGGAGGCTAACACTGAAGCTTTCTTT. The chain is built from TRBV4-1 and TRBJ1-1, with D unresolved. The CDR3 covers 15 residues. Per the germline V gene, CDR1 is MGHRA and CDR2 is YSYEKL. V dropped 4 bases and J dropped 2 bases, with 14 bases sitting between them.

The V and J genes are TRBV2 and TRBJ2-2, with no clear D. The CDR3 totals 15 residues. Germline V CDR1 and CDR2: SNHLY, FYNNEI. Between the trimmed V and J ends, which lost 5 bases and 0 bases, there was a span of 10 bases. The CDR3 protein is CASSYTTTNTGELFF. Written as DNA, the CDR3 is TGTGCCAGCAGTTATACAACTACGAACACCGGGGAGCTGTTTTTT.

The V call is TRBV5-1, the J call TRBJ1-2, with a possible D match to TRBD1 (6 bases). Germline V CDR1 and CDR2: SGHRS, YFSETQ. The CDR3 length is 13 residues. Trimming removed 4 bases at V and 3 bases at J, with 10 bases between. The CDR3 DNA reads TGCGCCAGCAGCCCGGACAGAGACTATGGCTACACCTTC. Protein product: CASSPDRDYGYTF.

The sample holds one count of this clone. The chain uses TRBV3-1 (or the pseudogene TRBV3-2) and TRBJ2-7; D remains unclear. CDR1 is LGHDT, CDR2 YNNKEL, per germline (reference sequence). This CDR3 has 16 amino acids. V shed 3 bases and J shed 0 bases, with 15 bases lying between them. The CDR3 loop reads CASSQNLFRSSYEQYF. CDR3 in DNA: TGTGCCAGCAGCCAGAACCTTTTCCGGAGCTCCTACGAGCAGTACTTC.

The rearrangement joins TRBV14 to TRBJ1-4; no firm D call. CDR3 length: 15 amino acids. V was pared by 4 bases and J by 7 bases, with 16 bases between. Germline CDR1 is SGHDN and CDR2 is FVKESK. The CDR3 nucleotides are TGTGCCAGCAGCCCCGCGGCGAGGGTGGGTGAAAAACTGTTTTTT. This sequence encodes CASSPAARVGEKLFF.

This clone was detected once. The chain combines TRBV7-8 with TRBJ2-7, with a weak D call TRBD1 (5 bases). Trimming took off 5 bases at V and 6 bases at J, with 11 bases between the two ends. The CDR3 is 12 residues long. Germline V gene sequence: CDR1 SGHVS, CDR2 FQNEAQ. CDR3 DNA: TGTGCCAGCAGCCCAGACAGATCCGAGCAGTACTTC. Residues: CASSPDRSEQYF.

The V and J genes are TRBV29-1 and TRBJ2-7; 7 bases are a match to TRBD2. Germline trimming cut 4 bases from V and 4 bases from J; bases unmatched to any gene: 4. Germline assignment: CDR1 SQVTM and CDR2 ANQGSEA. The CDR3 sequence is 12 residues long. For the CDR3, the DNA is TGCAGCGTTGGGACTAGTAGGTACGAGCAGTACTTC. Amino acids: CSVGTSRYEQYF.

The rearrangement links TRBV30 to TRBJ2-7, with D possibly TRBD2 on 5 matching bases. V lost 2 bases and J lost 3, with 17 bases in between. This CDR3 comprises 15 residues. Germline V gives CDR1 GTSNPN, CDR2 SVGIG (reference sequence). The CDR3 loop reads CAWSPLRERSYEQYF. DNA for the CDR3: TGTGCCTGGAGTCCCTTAAGGGAGCGGAGCTACGAGCAGTACTTC.

The chain combines TRBV29-1 with TRBJ1-2; no firm D call. Trimming stripped 2 bases from V and 8 bases from J, with 15 bases between. The CDR3 is 13 amino acids. In germline, CDR1 is SQVTM, CDR2 ANQGSEA. Here the CDR3 reads CSVEPSGRGGYTF. CDR3 DNA sequence: TGCAGCGTTGAACCGTCGGGGAGAGGGGGCTACACCTTC.

The gene calls are TRBV29-1 and TRBJ2-3, with 12 bases lining up with TRBD2. V shed 7 bases and J 0 bases; nucleotides not matched to a gene: 5. Germline values: CDR1 SQVTM, CDR2 ANQGSEA. CDR3 length: 15 amino acids. The CDR3 DNA sequence: TGCAGCGCGCCAGGACTAGCGGGAAGCACAGATACGCAGTATTTT. Its protein product is CSAPGLAGSTDTQYF.

This clone was counted between two and nine times. V gene TRBV7-2 combines with J gene TRBJ1-1, with D maybe TRBD1 (5 bases). V gave up 2 bases and J gave up 2 bases, with 15 bases separating them. The CDR3 runs to 16 residues. The germline CDR1 and CDR2 sequences are SGHTA and FQGNSA. CDR3 sequence (DNA): TGTGCCAGCAGCTTAAAGTCGGTGACAGCTAACACTGAAGCTTTCTTT. Residues: CASSLKSVTANTEAFF.

The gene calls are TRBV7-2 and TRBJ1-4, with D perhaps TRBD1 (5 bases). This CDR3 is 15 amino acids long. Trimming cost V 0 bases and J 8 bases, with 13 bases left between them. Germline CDR1 SGHTA, CDR2 FQGNSA. The CDR3 loop is CASSLAWGGEEKLFF. The CDR3 coding sequence is TGTGCCAGCAGCTTAGCGTGGGGAGGGGAAGAAAAACTGTTTTTT. Complete variable domain (other parts from reference TRBV7-2 and TRBJ1-4): GAGVSQSPSNKVTEKGKDVELRCDPISGHTALYWYRQSLGQGLEFLIYFQGNSAPDKSGLPSDRFSAERTGGSVSTLTIQRTQQEDSAVYLCASSLAWGGEEKLFFGSGTQLSVL.

The rearrangement links TRBV10-3 to TRBJ2-1; possible D gene TRBD1, 5 bases. The CDR3 extends over 15 amino acids. CDR1 is ENHRY, CDR2 SYGVKD, per germline. Trimming removed 2 bases at V and 3 bases at J, with 11 bases between. The CDR3 spells CAISEDRTFYNEQFF. The CDR3 DNA follows: TGTGCCATCAGTGAGGACAGAACTTTCTACAATGAGCAGTTCTTC.

The chain recombines TRBV27 with TRBJ2-2; unclear D gene. This CDR3 region has 13 residues. V gave up 8 bases and J gave up 1 base, with 8 bases separating them. The germline V gene has CDR1 MNHEY and CDR2 SMNVEV (reference sequence). CDR3: CASGLQNTGELFF. CDR3 DNA sequence: TGTGCCAGCGGGCTACAGAACACCGGGGAGCTGTTTTTT.

J is TRBJ1-2 and V is TRBV28; 10 bases fit TRBD1. The J segment lost 8 bases and the V segment lost 5 bases, leaving 8 bases of the junction unmatched. This CDR3 is 14 amino acids long. Germline CDR1 MDHEN, CDR2 SYDVKM. The CDR3 bases are TGTGCCAGCAGTCCCCCGGGACAGGGGTGGGGCTACACCTTC. It is translated as CASSPPGQGWGYTF.

V usage is TRBV20-1 and J usage is TRBJ2-3; TRBD2 is a possible D gene (7 bases). Germline CDR1 and CDR2: DFQATT and SNEGSKA (reference sequence). Trimming removed 3 bases at V and 1 base at J, with 11 bases between. The CDR3 sequence is 14 residues long. Written as DNA, the CDR3 is TGCAGTGCTAGTTACGGGGGGCGCACAGATACGCAGTATTTT. Its protein is CSASYGGRTDTQYF.

This rearrangement joins TRBV7-9 to TRBJ1-6; 7 bases fit TRBD1. In germline, CDR1 is SEHNR, CDR2 FQNEAQ (reference sequence). The CDR3 covers 15 residues. The junction had 3 bases not matched to a gene; V was cut back by 1 base and J by 6 bases. CDR3 DNA sequence: TGTGCCAGCAGCTTAGGAGACAGGGCTAATTCACCCCTCCACTTT. This gives the protein CASSLGDRANSPLHF.

The chain employs TRBV27 and TRBJ2-2; 11 bases align to TRBD1. V shed 4 bases, J shed 6 bases, and the junction held 10 bases outside the gene matches. Germline V gene data show CDR1 as MNHEY and CDR2 as SMNVEV (reference sequence). CDR3 length: 17 residues. In DNA form, the CDR3 reads TGTGCCAGCAGTTACGGACTGGACAGGGGGCGATCCGGGGAGCTGTTTTTT. Amino acid sequence: CASSYGLDRGRSGELFF.

CDR3 in amino acids: CASSSGQVSNQPQHF. CDR3 bases: TGTGCCAGCAGTTCCGGACAGGTTAGCAATCAGCCCCAGCATTTT. The V call is TRBV27, the J call TRBJ1-5, with 7 bases lining up with TRBD1. In germline, CDR1 is MNHEY, CDR2 SMNVEV (reference sequence). This CDR3 comprises 15 residues. V lost 4 bases and J lost 0; bases outside the gene matches: 3.

The chain couples TRBV7-2 to TRBJ1-4, with a tentative D call TRBD1 (6 bases). Germline assignment: CDR1 SGHTA and CDR2 FQGNSA. This CDR3 has 15 residues. Between the trimmed V and J ends, which lost 5 bases and 3 bases, there was a span of 13 bases. DNA for the CDR3: TGTGCCAGCAGCCCCCGACAGGATGCTAATGAAAAACTGTTTTTT. Its protein product is CASSPRQDANEKLFF.

The rearrangement joins TRBV7-2 to TRBJ2-5, with 9 bases fitting TRBD2. The CDR3 totals 16 residues. With V trimmed by 2 bases and J by 5 bases, 9 bases remained unmatched. Germline loops: CDR1 SGHTA, CDR2 FQGNSA. CDR3 bases: TGTGCCAGCAGCTTAATGCGGGGGGGCGTTTCGGAGACCCAGTACTTC. Its translation is CASSLMRGGVSETQYF. Full variable domain (outside the CDR3, taken from reference TRBV7-2 and TRBJ2-5): GAGVSQSPSNKVTEKGKDVELRCDPISGHTALYWYRQSLGQGLEFLIYFQGNSAPDKSGLPSDRFSAERTGGSVSTLTIQRTQQEDSAVYLCASSLMRGGVSETQYFGPGTRLLVL.

CDR3 nucleotide sequence: TGTGCCAGCAGCTTGGAACAGGGTCGGGGCCAGCCCCAGCATTTT. Protein sequence: CASSLEQGRGQPQHF. This chain uses TRBV11-2 with TRBJ1-5, with a weak D call TRBD1 (6 bases). The V end was cut by 3 bases, the J end by 7 bases, with 16 bases between. Germline V gene data show CDR1 as SGHAT and CDR2 as FQNNGV. CDR3 length equals 15 residues.

The V and J genes are TRBV7-2 and TRBJ2-1; no definite D call. The V gene's germline CDR1 is SGHTA and CDR2 FQGNSA. V was cut by 3 bases and J by 5 bases, with 14 bases left in between. The CDR3 length is 15 residues. For the CDR3, the DNA is TGTGCCAGCAGCTTTTCTCGGGTAGTCAACAATGAGCAGTTCTTC. It specifies CASSFSRVVNNEQFF.

The CDR3 bases are TGTGCCAGCAGTTACCCGACAGGGTCCACCGGGGAGCTGTTTTTT. This gives the protein CASSYPTGSTGELFF. The chain links TRBV6-5 to TRBJ2-2; the match to TRBD1 covers 7 bases. J was trimmed by 4 bases and V by 2 bases; bases with no gene match: 4. This CDR3 has 15 residues. Germline assignment: CDR1 MNHEY and CDR2 SVGAGI.